This TCR beta chain comes out of a study of blood T cell repertoires in COVID-19. The germline gives CDR1 SSHAT, CDR2 FNYEAQ (reference sequence). This CDR3 has 17 residues. A remark on this clone: Compared with germline, one end of the junction differs, possibly owing to a read error.

Study processing details: Amplification with reference gene primers provided the estimates of nucleated cell counts. Assay used: immunoSEQ multiplex PCR; TCRdb lists only in-frame clones, some missing. Clone size and V and J calls were adopted from that table, with D and trimming inferred from the DNA. Here the sample spans 80,000 to 100,000 clones, approximately 86% being singletons. The sample taken for sequencing was peripheral blood. The clonotype originates from an older woman in a cohort sampled during active or convalescent COVID-19. This chain connects TRBV7-7 to TRBJ2-5; 12 nucleotides line up with TRBD2. The CDR3 here is CASSFGASGGAVETQYF. For the CDR3, the DNA is TGTGCTAGCAGCTTCGGGGCTAGCGGGGGGGCCGTTGAGACCCAGTACTTC.